This TCR beta chain was recovered during a study of human T cells and chemical hapten exposure (dated by TCRdb to the early 2020s). The study in broad terms: For sensitization, 2% DPC in acetone was applied to a 2 cm by 2 cm area of upper inner arm skin. Blood samples were taken from patients before sensitization (week 0) and at 2, 6 and about 24 weeks after DPC sensitization. Twenty-nine alopecia patients provided blood for TCR sequencing at one to four time points (pre-sensitization, 2, 6 and 24 weeks). Alopecia areata with under or over 50% scalp involvement, alopecia totalis and alopecia universalis were represented in the patient cohort, which was mostly female. Peripheral blood TCR repertoire changes were tracked in vivo in alopecia patients during primary and secondary sensitization to the hapten diphenylcyclopropenone (DPC). Patch testing was performed on the upper back with Finn chambers containing 0.01% DPC, and the patch tests were scored after 6 days according to International Contact Dermatitis Research Group standards. Libraries were combined into a pool for sequencing, and differences in TCR yield between samples came mainly from small differences in library volumes within the pool. Throughout the study period of around 25 weeks, patients also received therapeutic DPC doses to the scalp every week. Overall results and qualifications from the work: Compared with pre-sensitization or healthy control sets, expanded TCRs formed significantly more large CDR3 similarity clusters, which is consistent with antigen-driven responses. Alopecia, a presumed autoimmune disease, was present in all patients, so the immune response of the patients might differ from that of healthy individuals. DPC sensitization did not change the number of TCRs with a frequency above 1 in 1000, and there was no evidence of changes in global repertoire structure. Patch test score correlated positively with the number of PT1 expanded TCRs, reaching significance at thresholds 8, 16 and 32 but not at 4. Repeated subsampling changed both the strength of the expansion versus patch-test correlation and the threshold at which the correlation became significant.

CDR1 MNHEY and CDR2 SVGEGT were looked up in the germline V gene. V loses 7 bases, J loses 0 bases, and the germline ends lie 13 bases apart. Counted from cysteine to phenylalanine, this CDR3 has 15 amino acids. The only DNA kept is the CDR3, 45 bases in frame from the first base. This clonotype was counted many times. The target of this receptor is not known. Base qualities are not provided; no much larger clone lies one nucleotide away. The library came from RACE. The listed sequencing device is NextSeq 500. During library preparation, unique molecular identifiers were attached to individual cDNA molecules so that TCRs could be counted quantitatively and reproducibly. From each blood RNA sample, both TCR alpha and TCR beta chains were sequenced. Turning to the authors' computational methods: Samples had a median of around 92,000 TCRs, with a range from roughly 23,224 to 700,000. V, J and CDR3 annotation of the TCR reads was performed with the Decombinator software suite. For PS versus PT1 abundance plots, all samples were subsampled to the same number of TCRs (28,000). TCRs were defined as expanded if absent before sensitization and observed at least eight times at the 2-week time point. TCRdb itself trimmed the public reads at Q25 with fastp, ran MiXCR and retained productive beta chains. Each entry merges the rows of one CDR3 protein and shows their most common DNA and genes. For this entry, the V and J calls and clone size follow TCRdb and not the study's own pipeline. The sample yields fewer than 500,000 distinct CDR3 sequences; 4.8% were counted once. Of the sample, under 3% falls within the top ten clones.

The time point label corresponds to: patch test 1, 2 weeks after DPC sensitization. The sample's treatment or condition label, in plain terms: therapeutic diphenylcyclopropenone sensitization with weekly scalp DPC. Blood at each patch-test visit was drawn before the patch test was applied. Patients were considered eligible if aged 18 to 70, diagnosed with alopecia and deemed suitable for DPC therapy, and patients were excluded if pregnant. Total RNA was extracted from unfractionated whole blood that had been collected in Tempus Blood RNA tubes. Specimen: whole blood, collected in connection with sensitization to the hapten diphenylcyclopropenone (DPC). This TCR came from a woman in her forties or fifties with alopecia areata. Some clones in this sample may be carry-over from other donors' samples. Recombination connected TRBV6-2 or TRBV6-3 to TRBJ1-5; TRBD1 is a possible D gene, resting on 5 matching bases. The sequenced DNA: TGTGCCAGCACTGGGGCGACTTATAGCAATCAGCCCCAGCATTTT. Its protein is CASTGATYSNQPQHF.